A selection of T cell receptor beta chains follows, all from one sample in a study of blood T cell repertoires in COVID-19. Sequencing was performed with immunoSEQ multiplex PCR; in TCRdb, only in-frame clones are kept and a portion is missing. The profile shows roughly 190,000 clones, 65% to 85% of them singletons. Sequenced input: peripheral blood. The receptors come from a human donor with acute or convalescent COVID-19. The donor label of this sample is uncertain. The CDR3 runs from the conserved cysteine through the conserved F or W. The order of the fields is D gene, clone size, J gene, V gene, CDR3 DNA, CDR3 protein. A D gene is named only where the DNA matches it firmly. Clone size is shown for a subset of rows, as once, few, many or a class of expanded clone.

d_gene: -; abundance: -; j_gene: TRBJ1-1; v_gene: TRBV4-1; CDR3nt: TGCGCCAGCAGCCAAGATCAGGGCCAGACTGAAGCTTTCTTT; CDR3aa: CASSQDQGQTEAFF
d_gene: -; abundance: -; j_gene: TRBJ1-2; v_gene: TRBV7-2; CDR3nt: TGTGCCAGCAGCGCCAGAGGGTCGGCATATGGCTACACCTTC; CDR3aa: CASSARGSAYGYTF
d_gene: TRBD1; abundance: medium-sized; j_gene: TRBJ2-2; v_gene: TRBV2; CDR3nt: TGTGCCAGCAGTGAAGCCTTTGGACAGGGGATGGGGGAGCTGTTTTTT; CDR3aa: CASSEAFGQGMGELFF
d_gene: TRBD1; abundance: -; j_gene: TRBJ1-1; v_gene: TRBV9; CDR3nt: TGTGCCAGCAGCGTGCAGGGGGCTAGCACTGAAGCTTTCTTT; CDR3aa: CASSVQGASTEAFF
d_gene: -; abundance: -; j_gene: TRBJ2-3; v_gene: TRBV9; CDR3nt: TGTGCCAGCAGCGTAGTCGGACAGCGCCTCACAGATACGCAGTATTTT; CDR3aa: CASSVVGQRLTDTQYF
d_gene: TRBD1; abundance: -; j_gene: TRBJ1-2; v_gene: TRBV19; CDR3nt: TGTGCCAGTAGCGGACAGGGGGACTATGGCTACACCTTC; CDR3aa: CASSGQGDYGYTF
d_gene: TRBD1; abundance: -; j_gene: TRBJ1-1; v_gene: TRBV3-1/TRBV3-2; CDR3nt: TGTGCCAGCAGCCAGGAGGACAGGATGGGTGAAGCTTTCTTT; CDR3aa: CASSQEDRMGEAFF
d_gene: -; abundance: -; j_gene: TRBJ1-4; v_gene: TRBV3-1/TRBV3-2; CDR3nt: TGTGCCAGCAGCCAAGGAAACAGGAATGAAAAACTGTTTTTT; CDR3aa: CASSQGNRNEKLFF
d_gene: TRBD2; abundance: -; j_gene: TRBJ2-3; v_gene: TRBV5-4; CDR3nt: TGTGCCAGCAGCTCCCCCGTGGCGGGGGGGCCAGATACGCAGTATTTT; CDR3aa: CASSSPVAGGPDTQYF
d_gene: -; abundance: once; j_gene: TRBJ1-2; v_gene: TRBV28; CDR3nt: TGTGCCAGCAGTTTGGGGGGAAAGGTCTATGGCTACACCTTC; CDR3aa: CASSLGGKVYGYTF
d_gene: -; abundance: -; j_gene: TRBJ2-1; v_gene: TRBV19; CDR3nt: TGTGCCAGTAGTATACCAGGGGATTACAATGAGCAGTTCTTC; CDR3aa: CASSIPGDYNEQFF